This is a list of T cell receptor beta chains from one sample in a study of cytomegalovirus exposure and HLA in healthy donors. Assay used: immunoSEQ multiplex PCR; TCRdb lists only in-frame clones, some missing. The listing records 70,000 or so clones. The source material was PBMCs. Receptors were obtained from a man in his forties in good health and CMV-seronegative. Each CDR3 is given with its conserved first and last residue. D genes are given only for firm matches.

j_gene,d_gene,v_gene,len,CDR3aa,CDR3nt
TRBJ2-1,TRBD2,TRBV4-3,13,CASSHRAAGGRIF,TGCGCCAGCAGCCACCGCGCGGCGGGGGGGCGTATCTTC
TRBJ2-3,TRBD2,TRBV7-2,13,CASSWTSGDTQYF,TGTGCCAGCAGCTGGACTAGCGGGGATACGCAGTATTTT
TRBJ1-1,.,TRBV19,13,CASNLQGSSEAFF,TGTGCCAGTAATCTTCAGGGCTCTTCTGAAGCTTTCTTT
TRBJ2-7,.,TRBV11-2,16,CASSPLVGRQSYEQYF,TGTGCCAGCAGCCCTCTCGTGGGGCGCCAATCCTACGAGCAGTACTTC
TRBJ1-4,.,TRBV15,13,CATSGGINEKLFF,TGTGCCACCAGTGGGGGGATTAATGAAAAACTGTTTTTT
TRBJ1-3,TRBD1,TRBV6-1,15,CASSPGGRPGNTIYF,TGTGCCAGCAGTCCAGGGGGTAGACCTGGAAACACCATATATTTT
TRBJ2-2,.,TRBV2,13,CATGALNAGELFF,TGTGCCACCGGAGCCTTGAACGCCGGGGAGCTGTTTTTT
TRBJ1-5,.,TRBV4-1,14,CASSQDSVYQPQHF,TGCGCCAGCAGCCAAGATTCAGTTTATCAGCCCCAGCATTTT
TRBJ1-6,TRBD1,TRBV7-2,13,CASSETGGTPLHF,TGTGCCAGCAGCGAAACAGGGGGGACACCCCTCCACTTT
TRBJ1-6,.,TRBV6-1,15,CASSVPNLPRSPLHF,TGTGCCAGCAGTGTCCCCAACTTACCGCGATCACCCCTCCACTTT
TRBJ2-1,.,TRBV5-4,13,CASSPDSYNEQFF,TGTGCCAGCAGCCCAGACTCCTACAATGAGCAGTTCTTC
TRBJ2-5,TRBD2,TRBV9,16,CASSAGLAGGLETQYF,TGTGCCAGCAGCGCCGGACTAGCGGGAGGTTTAGAGACCCAGTACTTC
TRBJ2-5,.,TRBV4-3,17,CASSQGRLGPRQETQYF,TGCGCCAGCAGCCAAGGTAGACTAGGGCCTCGACAAGAGACCCAGTACTTC
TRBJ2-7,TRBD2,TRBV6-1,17,CASSESASGGSFYEQYF,TGTGCCAGCAGTGAATCGGCTAGCGGGGGAAGCTTCTACGAGCAGTACTTC
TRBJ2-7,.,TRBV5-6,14,CASSLYRRSDEQYF,TGTGCCAGCAGCTTGTATAGGAGGTCTGACGAGCAGTACTTC
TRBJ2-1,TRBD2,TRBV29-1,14,CSVATSGRKYEQFF,TGCAGCGTGGCAACTAGCGGGAGGAAGTATGAGCAGTTCTTC
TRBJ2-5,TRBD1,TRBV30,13,CAWSGTGGETQYF,TGTGCCTGGAGCGGGACAGGGGGAGAGACCCAGTACTTC
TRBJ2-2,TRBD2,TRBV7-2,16,CASSLFSGLGAGELFF,TGTGCCAGCAGCTTATTTAGCGGGCTTGGGGCCGGGGAGCTGTTTTTT
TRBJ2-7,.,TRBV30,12,CAWSTLSYEQYF,TGTGCCTGGAGTACTCTCTCCTACGAGCAGTACTTC
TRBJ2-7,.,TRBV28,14,CASSFSGSSYEQYF,TGTGCCAGCAGTTTTTCCGGGAGCTCTTACGAGCAGTACTTC
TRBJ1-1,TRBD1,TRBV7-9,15,CASSSSPGQGAEAFF,TGTGCCAGCAGTTCTTCTCCGGGACAGGGGGCTGAAGCTTTCTTT
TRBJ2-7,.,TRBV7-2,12,CASSLNGREQYF,TGTGCCAGCAGCTTAAATGGTCGCGAGCAGTACTTC
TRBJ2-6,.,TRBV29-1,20,CSVVFWTPFNPLSGANVLTF,TGCAGCGTTGTTTTTTGGACTCCCTTTAACCCACTCTCTGGGGCCAACGTCCTGACTTTC
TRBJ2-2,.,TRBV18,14,CASSPNGRTGELFF,TGTGCCAGCTCACCCAACGGCAGGACCGGGGAGCTGTTTTTT
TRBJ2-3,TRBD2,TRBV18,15,CASSTMTSGGDTQYF,TGTGCCAGCTCGACGATGACTAGCGGGGGAGATACGCAGTATTTT
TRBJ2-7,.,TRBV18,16,CASSPGRGSSSYEQYF,TGTGCCAGCTCACCGGGCCGGGGATCTTCCTCCTACGAGCAGTACTTC
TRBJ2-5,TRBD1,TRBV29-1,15,CSVSAGTGNQETQYF,TGCAGCGTTTCGGCGGGGACAGGGAATCAAGAGACCCAGTACTTC
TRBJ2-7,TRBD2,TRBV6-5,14,CASSYSLAGEAQYF,TGTGCCAGCAGTTACTCGCTAGCGGGAGAAGCGCAGTACTTC
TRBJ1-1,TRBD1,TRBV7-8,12,CASSPRTGGAFF,TGTGCCAGCAGCCCGAGGACAGGAGGCGCTTTCTTT
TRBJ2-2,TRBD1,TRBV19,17,CASSIEQGVGQSGELFF,TGTGCCAGTAGTATCGAACAGGGGGTAGGTCAGAGCGGGGAGCTGTTTTTT
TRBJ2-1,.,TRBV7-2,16,CASSLGRLTGSNEQFF,TGTGCCAGCAGCTTAGGCCGCCTCACTGGTTCGAATGAGCAGTTCTTC
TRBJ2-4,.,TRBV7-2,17,CASSWGVGSGHKNIQYF,TGTGCCAGCAGCTGGGGTGTGGGTAGCGGACACAAAAACATTCAGTACTTC
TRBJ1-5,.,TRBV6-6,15,CASSKLTGPRQPQHF,TGTGCCAGCAGTAAACTCACAGGTCCCAGGCAGCCCCAGCATTTT
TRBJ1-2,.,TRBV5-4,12,CASTQGNYGYTF,TGTGCCAGCACACAGGGTAACTATGGCTACACCTTC
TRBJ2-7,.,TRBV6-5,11,CASRIFGEQYF,TGTGCCAGCAGAATCTTCGGCGAGCAGTACTTC
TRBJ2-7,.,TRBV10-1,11,CASRANYEQYF,TGCGCCAGCAGAGCCAACTACGAGCAGTACTTC
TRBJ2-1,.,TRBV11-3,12,CASSSPYSEQFF,TGTGCCAGCAGCTCCCCCTATAGTGAGCAGTTCTTC
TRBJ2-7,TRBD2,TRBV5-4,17,CASSRRAGTSGRYEQYF,TGTGCCAGCAGCCGGCGTGCTGGGACTAGCGGGCGCTACGAGCAGTACTTC
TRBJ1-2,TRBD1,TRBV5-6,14,CASSLVFQGAGYTF,TGTGCCAGCAGCTTGGTTTTCCAGGGGGCTGGCTACACCTTC
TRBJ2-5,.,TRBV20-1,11,CSAQNQETQYF,TGCAGTGCCCAGAATCAAGAGACCCAGTACTTC
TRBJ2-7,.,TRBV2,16,CASRAKDGTSTYEQYF,TGTGCCAGCAGGGCCAAGGACGGGACATCAACCTACGAGCAGTACTTC
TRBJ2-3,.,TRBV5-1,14,CASSPSPRTDTQYF,TGCGCCAGCAGCCCAAGCCCCCGCACAGATACGCAGTATTTT